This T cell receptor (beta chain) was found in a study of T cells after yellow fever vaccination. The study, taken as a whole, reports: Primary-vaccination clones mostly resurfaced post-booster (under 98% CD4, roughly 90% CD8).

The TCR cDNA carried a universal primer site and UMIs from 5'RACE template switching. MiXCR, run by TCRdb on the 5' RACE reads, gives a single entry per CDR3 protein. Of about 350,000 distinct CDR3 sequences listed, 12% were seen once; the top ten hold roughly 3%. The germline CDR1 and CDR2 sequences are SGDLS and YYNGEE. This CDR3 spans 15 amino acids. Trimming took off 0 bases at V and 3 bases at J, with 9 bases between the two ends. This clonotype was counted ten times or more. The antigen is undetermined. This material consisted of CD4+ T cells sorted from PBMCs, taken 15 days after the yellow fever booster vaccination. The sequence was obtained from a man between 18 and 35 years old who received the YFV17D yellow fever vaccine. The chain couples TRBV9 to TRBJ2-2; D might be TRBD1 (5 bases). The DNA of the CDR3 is TGTGCCAGCAGCGTAGATCAGGGTTACACCGGGGAGCTGTTTTTT. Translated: CASSVDQGYTGELFF.